This TCR beta chain was identified during a study of T cells expressing NK-cell markers. As for the study in general: The study sequenced eight donors, seven HCMV-seropositive and one seronegative.

TCRdb reprocessed the 5' RACE reads and keeps a single row for each CDR3 protein, giving no DNA. In all, the sample yields hundreds of thousands of distinct CDR3 sequences. The CDR3 has 15 amino acids. From germline, CDR1 is MDHEN and CDR2 SYDVKM. The V gene is TRBV28, the J gene TRBJ1-1; TCRdb calls TRBD1, which cannot be checked without DNA. The sequence came from a man between 18 and 29 years old in good health. The source material was blood T cells: a sorted CD56 or NKG2C T cell subset, CD4+ or CD8+ T cells, or bulk PBMC T cells (not recorded which). CDR3 sequence reads: CASSLDTGGSPQAFF.